The 22 T cell receptor beta chains below were found in one sample sequenced in a study of CD8+CD57+ T cells in acquired aplastic anemia. Selection for sequencing was limited to patients who had shown CD8+CD57+ cell expansion by flow cytometry. Genomic DNA acted as the template from which TCR beta VDJ combination and CDR3 sequence profiling were carried out. TCRdb fed the reads into MiXCR, producing one record per CDR3 protein. The table has 450,000 to 550,000 distinct CDR3 sequences, around 30% seen once. The sequencing input was sorted CD4+, CD8+, or CD8+CD57+ T cells (not recorded which) from PBMCs. The receptors shown here come from a human donor with aplastic anemia.

This clonotype was counted at least ten times. The V call is TRBV2, the J call TRBJ2-3, with no clear D. Looked up from germline, CDR1 is SNHLY and CDR2 is FYNNEI. The CDR3 has 12 residues. The ends were cut back, 5 bases at V and 4 bases at J, with 7 bases in the middle. CDR3 sequence (DNA): TGTGCCAGCAGTTCCGAGTCAGATACGCAGTATTTT. As protein: CASSSESDTQYF. The whole variable domain, filled in from reference TRBV2 and TRBJ2-3, reads EPEVTQTPSHQVTQMGQEVILRCVPISNHLYFYWYRQILGQKVEFLVSFYNNEISEKSEIFDDQFSVERPDGSNFTLKIRSTKLEDSAMYFCASSSESDTQYFGPGTRLTVL.

This CDR3 reads CASSYQRTGEGGYTF. CDR3 coding DNA: TGTGCCAGCAGCTACCAAAGGACAGGGGAAGGTGGCTACACCTTC. The chain employs TRBV5-4 and TRBJ1-2; TRBD1 agrees at 9 bases. This CDR3 contains 15 residues. Germline V CDR1 and CDR2: SGHNT, YYREEE (reference sequence). V lost 3 bases to trimming and J lost 7 bases; unmatched junction nucleotides: 10.

V gene TRBV19 combines with J gene TRBJ2-5; 10 bases are a match to TRBD2. V shed 10 bases and J 5 bases; nucleotides not matched to a gene: 13. Germline CDR1 reads LNHDA; CDR2 reads SQIVND (reference sequence). This CDR3 contains 15 residues. As DNA, the CDR3 is TGTGCCAAGTGGAGCGGGGGGGCGGATTCCGAGACCCAGTACTTC. This gives the protein CAKWSGGADSETQYF.

In its sample, this clonotype was seen many times. V usage is TRBV12-3 or TRBV12-4 and J usage is TRBJ1-5, with D hard to call. The CDR3 covers 14 residues. V lost 1 base to trimming and J lost 0 bases, with 4 bases between them. Here the CDR3 DNA reads TGTGCCAGCAGTTTAGAGGATAGCAATCAGCCCCAGCATTTT. Translated: CASSLEDSNQPQHF.

The chain has TRBV5-1 and TRBJ2-3; TRBD2 matches at 8 bases. Germline assignment: CDR1 SGHRS and CDR2 YFSETQ. J lost 7 bases, V lost 4 bases, and 8 bases had no gene match. The CDR3 sequence is 14 residues long. CDR3 loop: CASSARGGTNTQYF. The CDR3 region has the DNA TGCGCCAGCAGCGCACGGGGGGGGACAAATACGCAGTATTTT.

This clonotype was seen ten or more times. V and J are TRBV19 and TRBJ2-2; D unresolved. The CDR3 loop spans 13 amino acids. V was trimmed by 6 bases and J by 5 bases, leaving 10 bases between them. Germline V gene lookup returns CDR1 LNHDA and CDR2 SQIVND (reference sequence). Here the CDR3 DNA reads TGTGCCAGTAGCCAAGCATGGACCGGGGAGCTGTTTTTT. This sequence encodes CASSQAWTGELFF.

The chain recombines TRBV7-8 with TRBJ2-1; 7 positions agree with TRBD1. Germline CDR1 and CDR2: SGHVS and FQNEAQ. The J segment lost 7 bases and the V segment lost 6 bases, leaving 12 bases of the junction unmatched. The CDR3 contains 15 residues. CDR3 amino acids: CASRQNEGAGNEQFF. The CDR3 region has the DNA TGTGCCAGCAGACAAAATGAGGGGGCTGGGAATGAGCAGTTCTTC.

The chain is built from TRBV5-1 and TRBJ2-7, with a weak D call TRBD1 (6 bases). Trimming stripped 3 bases from V and 3 bases from J, with 16 bases between. The CDR3 length is 15 residues. Germline-derived CDR1 and CDR2 are SGHRS and YFSETQ. CDR3 sequence: CASSSIPGQDYEQYF. The CDR3 DNA is TGCGCCAGCAGCTCAATACCGGGACAAGACTACGAGCAGTACTTC.

The gene calls are TRBV10-3 and TRBJ1-2; 8 positions agree with TRBD1. V shed 10 bases and J 6 bases; nucleotides not matched to a gene: 10. The germline CDR1 and CDR2 sequences are ENHRY and SYGVKD. This CDR3 has 13 residues. The CDR3 here is CATTSDRDDGYTF. In nucleotides, the CDR3 is TGTGCCACCACCTCGGACAGGGATGATGGCTACACCTTC.

This chain joins TRBV6-5 and TRBJ2-7; tentatively, D is TRBD1 (6 bases). In germline, CDR1 is MNHEY, CDR2 SVGAGI. V lost 2 bases and J lost 4, with 15 bases in between. The CDR3 runs 15 residues. CDR3 protein: CASSYNFRGLYEQYF. In DNA form, the CDR3 reads TGTGCCAGCAGTTACAACTTCAGGGGCCTGTACGAGCAGTACTTC.

The table lists this clonotype with a few counts. This chain joins TRBV2 and TRBJ2-7; 7 bases align to TRBD2. The CDR3 contains 15 residues. Germline trimming cut 5 bases from V and 2 bases from J; bases unmatched to any gene: 9. Germline assignment: CDR1 SNHLY and CDR2 FYNNEI. CDR3 coding DNA: TGTGCCAGCAGTTTAAGCGTGGGACTACCCTACGAGCAGTACTTC. This codes for CASSLSVGLPYEQYF.

This rearrangement joins TRBV5-1 to TRBJ1-2, with D possibly being TRBD1 (5 bases). The CDR3 has 16 residues. Trimming left V 0 bases short and J 4 bases short, with 16 bases between. The germline CDR1 and CDR2 sequences are SGHRS and YFSETQ. The CDR3 coding sequence is TGCGCCAGCAGCTTGGAAGTCGGGGGTTCCGGCTATGGCTACACCTTC. This codes for CASSLEVGGSGYGYTF.

This chain uses TRBV20-1 with TRBJ2-1; 11 positions agree with TRBD2. Per the germline V gene, CDR1 is DFQATT and CDR2 is SNEGSKA (reference sequence). This CDR3 is built from 14 residues. V was pared by 8 bases and J by 10 bases, with 13 bases of the junction left unmatched. This CDR3 reads CSSNSGGAAGEQFF. The CDR3 region has the DNA TGCAGTAGTAATAGCGGGGGGGCGGCGGGCGAGCAGTTCTTC.

The V gene is TRBV27, the J gene TRBJ1-1; D might be TRBD1 (6 bases). Germline CDR1 is MNHEY and CDR2 is SMNVEV (reference sequence). The CDR3 runs 16 residues. V was clipped by 4 bases and J by 6 bases, with 21 bases between them. DNA of the CDR3: TGTGCCAGCAGTTGGGGGGGCGGGGGTCGCCTACCTGAAGCTTTCTTT. Its protein is CASSWGGGGRLPEAFF.

The gene calls are TRBV29-1 and TRBJ1-1; D is perhaps TRBD1 (5 bases). CDR3 size: 13 residues. The V end was cut by 7 bases, the J end by 0 bases, with 12 bases between. The germline V gene encodes CDR1 SQVTM and CDR2 ANQGSEA. CDR3 residues: CSAGPGLNTEAFF. In DNA, the CDR3 is TGCAGCGCTGGTCCAGGGTTGAACACTGAAGCTTTCTTT.

The chain has TRBV2 and TRBJ1-6, with TRBD1 identical over 9 bases. The germline gives CDR1 SNHLY, CDR2 FYNNEI. This CDR3 has 14 amino acids. V dropped 6 bases and J dropped 9; count of bases not matched to a gene: 6. The DNA for the CDR3 is TGTGCCAGCAGGGGACAGGGCGCCCGTTCACCCCTCCACTTT. Translated, it gives CASRGQGARSPLHF.

The chain links TRBV20-1 to TRBJ1-1; perhaps TRBD1 as D (5 bases). The germline CDR1 and CDR2 sequences are DFQATT and SNEGSKA (reference sequence). Deletions cut 4 bases from V and 0 bases from J, with 12 bases between. The CDR3 sequence is 14 residues long. Here the CDR3 reads CSATRDSLNTEAFF. CDR3 nucleotide sequence: TGCAGTGCTACCCGGGACTCCCTGAACACTGAAGCTTTCTTT.

Here the CDR3 reads CASRKRTGGNTGELFF. CDR3 nucleotide sequence: TGTGCCAGCAGGAAACGGACAGGGGGGAACACCGGGGAGCTGTTTTTT. The chain joins TRBV2 to TRBJ2-2; 10 bases align to TRBD1. Germline loops: CDR1 SNHLY, CDR2 FYNNEI. V lost 6 bases, J lost 1 base, and 5 bases stayed unmatched. The CDR3 consists of 16 residues.

This clonotype was observed at least ten times. This sequence joins TRBV14 and TRBJ1-2; D possibly corresponds to TRBD1 (5 bases). The CDR3 sequence is 15 residues long. Looked up from germline, CDR1 is SGHDN and CDR2 is FVKESK. V gave up 6 bases and J gave up 3 bases, with 17 bases separating them. As DNA, the CDR3 is TGTGCCAGCAGTAACGTCGGGGACCCCTACTATGGCTACACCTTC. This translates into CASSNVGDPYYGYTF.

The chain carries TRBV10-3 and TRBJ1-2; tentatively, D is TRBD1 (6 bases). Germline-derived CDR1 and CDR2 are ENHRY and SYGVKD. V was trimmed by 4 bases and J by 7 bases, leaving 13 bases between them. CDR3 length: 13 amino acids. CDR3 DNA sequence: TGTGCCATCAGTGTGGCGGGGGCTGGTGGCTACACCTTC. It is translated as CAISVAGAGGYTF.

This clonotype was seen a handful of times. The genes are TRBV20-1 and TRBJ2-2; D is possibly TRBD2 (5 bases). The CDR3 covers 14 residues. The V end lost 5 bases, the J end lost 1 base, and 11 bases lay between the germline ends. CDR1 is DFQATT, CDR2 SNEGSKA, per germline (reference sequence). The CDR3: CSARGGENTGELFF. The CDR3, as DNA: TGCAGTGCTCGGGGTGGCGAGAACACCGGGGAGCTGTTTTTT.

The chain couples TRBV25-1 to TRBJ2-5; D assignment may be TRBD1 or TRBD2 (5 bases each). V was trimmed by 5 bases and J by 2 bases, leaving 18 bases between them. The length of the CDR3 is 16 residues. From germline, CDR1 is MGHDK and CDR2 SYGVNS. The CDR3 region has the DNA TGTGCCAGCAGTTCCCATGGGACGGCTTCTCAAGAGACCCAGTACTTC. Protein: CASSSHGTASQETQYF.